Each of the 5 T cell receptor beta chains below was sequenced from the same sample in a study of blood T cell repertoires in COVID-19 (dated by TCRdb to about 2020). Library preparation employed the immunoSEQ multiplex PCR assay. Sourced from immuneACCESS, this table was stored by TCRdb with only in-frame sequences that have V and J called. A share of the clones is absent; for the studies checked, an unresolved V gene accounts for under half, and the remainder has no known explanation. The sample profile shows around 62,000 clones; around 87% of them were found once. The top ten constitute almost 4% of the sample. Sequencing was carried out using peripheral blood. These receptors were collected from a human donor in a cohort sampled during active COVID-19.

V usage is TRBV5-1 and J usage is TRBJ1-1; no firm D call. Trimming pared 6 bases from V and 3 bases from J, leaving 18 bases between. Germline V lookup: CDR1 SGHRS, CDR2 YFSETQ. CDR3 size: 15 residues. DNA for the CDR3: TGCGCCAGCACCCCGAGGGAGGGCCCCGACACTGAAGCTTTCTTT. This encodes CASTPREGPDTEAFF.

The chain uses TRBV7-9 and TRBJ2-7, with D unclear. This CDR3 is 16 amino acids long. Trimming stripped 5 bases from V and 7 bases from J, with 24 bases between. Germline CDR1 is SEHNR and CDR2 is FQNEAQ (reference sequence). The CDR3 loop is CASSNLYSTSYVEQYF. The CDR3 bases are TGTGCCAGCAGCAACCTTTACAGTACCTCCTACGTGGAGCAGTACTTC.

The genes are TRBV11-2 and TRBJ2-1; tentative D call: TRBD2 (6 bases). In germline, CDR1 is SGHAT, CDR2 FQNNGV. The CDR3 has 15 residues. V lost 6 bases and J 6 bases, leaving 18 bases between the germline ends. CDR3 loop: CASSTLEGRSNEQFF. CDR3 DNA sequence: TGTGCCAGCAGTACCTTGGAGGGGAGGAGCAATGAGCAGTTCTTC.

This chain links TRBV10-1 with TRBJ2-1; 7 bases are a match to TRBD2. The length of the CDR3 is 15 residues. Trimming cost V 3 bases and J 4 bases; bases outside gene matches: 6. In germline, CDR1 is WNHNN, CDR2 SYGVQD (reference sequence). CDR3 in DNA: TGCGCCAGCAGTGATGGTAGCGGGCATTACAATGAGCAGTTCTTC. This translates into CASSDGSGHYNEQFF.

V is TRBV4-1 and J is TRBJ2-7, with D possibly being TRBD1 (5 bases). The CDR3 totals 15 residues. CDR1 is MGHRA, CDR2 YSYEKL, per germline. Trimming pared 2 bases from V and 0 bases from J, leaving 11 bases between. The CDR3 coding sequence is TGCGCCAGCAGCCAATTGGACAAATCCTCCTACGAGCAGTACTTC. It yields the protein CASSQLDKSSYEQYF.